This T cell receptor beta chain is drawn from a study of blood T cell repertoires in COVID-19. About the study: Acute-phase and convalescent COVID-19 samples originated in the United States, Italy and Spain.

Profiled with immunoSEQ multiplex PCR; TCRdb holds only in-frame clones, not every one. The data show 40,000 to 55,000 clones, over 80% seen once. CDR3 length: 14 amino acids. Germline loops: CDR1 SGDLS, CDR2 YYNGEE. V shed 3 bases, J shed 7 bases, and the junction held 3 bases outside the gene matches. The genes are TRBV9 and TRBJ1-5; 11 positions match TRBD1. This sequence was found in a man between 35 and 55 years old with acute or convalescent COVID-19. Sequenced material: peripheral blood. The CDR3 DNA is TGTGCCAGCAGCGGGACAGGGGGCAGACAGCCCCAGCATTTT. Translation: CASSGTGGRQPQHF.